Detailed here is one T cell receptor beta chain. Its specificity is not known. Some clones are missing from TCRdb's copy, which holds only in-frame ones; the method was immunoSEQ multiplex PCR. The sample includes some 63,000 clones, 75% to 85% seen only once; the top ten take roughly 20%. The entry originates in a study of T cell responses to AZD1222 COVID-19 vaccine. Study outcomes and limitations: Donors, mostly white British, included more females; clonal diversity was possibly underestimated. Vaccine-related CD4 TCRs covered spike, predominating at 160-218 and 743-854. Just 5 to 7 AZD1222 recipients tested seropositive at baseline. Close to half of all spike-specific TCRs reportedly target regions of the variants that are unmutated.

The CDR3 contains 14 residues. Losses at the gene ends were 6 bases for V and 7 bases for J; bases not matched to a gene: 5. Germline CDR1 MDHEN, CDR2 SYDVKM. The rearrangement uses TRBV28 and TRBJ1-6; TRBD1 aligns across 8 bases. Source: peripheral blood, taken on day 0 of AZD1222 vaccination. This clonotype was sampled from an adult in good health. CDR3: CASRERTGNSPLHF. The CDR3 region has the DNA TGTGCCAGCAGGGAGCGGACAGGGAATTCACCCCTCCACTTT.